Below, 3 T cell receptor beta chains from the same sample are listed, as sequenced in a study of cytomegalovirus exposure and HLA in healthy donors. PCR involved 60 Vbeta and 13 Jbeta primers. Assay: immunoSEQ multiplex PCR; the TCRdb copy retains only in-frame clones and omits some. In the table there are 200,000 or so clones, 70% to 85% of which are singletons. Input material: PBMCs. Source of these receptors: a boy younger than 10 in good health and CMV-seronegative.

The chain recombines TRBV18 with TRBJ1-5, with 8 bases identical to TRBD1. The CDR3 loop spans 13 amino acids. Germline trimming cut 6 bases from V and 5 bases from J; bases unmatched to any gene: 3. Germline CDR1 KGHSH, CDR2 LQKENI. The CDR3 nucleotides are TGTGCCAGCTCGCCAGGGGGCGATCAGCCCCAGCATTTT. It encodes CASSPGGDQPQHF.

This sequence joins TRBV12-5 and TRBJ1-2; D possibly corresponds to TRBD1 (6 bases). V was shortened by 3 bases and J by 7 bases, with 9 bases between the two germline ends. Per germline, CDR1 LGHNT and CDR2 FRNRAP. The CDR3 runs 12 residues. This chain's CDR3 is CASGLLRGGYTF. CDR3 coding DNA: TGTGCTAGTGGTTTACTCAGGGGTGGCTACACCTTC.

In DNA form, the CDR3 reads TGTGCCAGCAGAAGAAAAGGCCCAGGGGCGCAAGTTTCCCCCAATGAAAAACTGTTTTTT. It is translated as CASRRKGPGAQVSPNEKLFF. The chain joins TRBV27 to TRBJ1-4; tentatively, D is TRBD1 (6 bases). Germline loops: CDR1 MNHEY, CDR2 SMNVEV (reference sequence). The V end lost 6 bases, the J end lost 5 bases, and 31 bases lay between the germline ends. The CDR3 is made up of 20 amino acids. The variable domain in full, completed from reference TRBV27 and TRBJ1-4, reads EAQVTQNPRYLITVTGKKLTVTCSQNMNHEYMSWYRQDPGLGLRQIYYSMNVEVTDKGDVPEGYKVSRKEKRNFPLILESPSPNQTSLYFCASRRKGPGAQVSPNEKLFFGSGTQLSVL.